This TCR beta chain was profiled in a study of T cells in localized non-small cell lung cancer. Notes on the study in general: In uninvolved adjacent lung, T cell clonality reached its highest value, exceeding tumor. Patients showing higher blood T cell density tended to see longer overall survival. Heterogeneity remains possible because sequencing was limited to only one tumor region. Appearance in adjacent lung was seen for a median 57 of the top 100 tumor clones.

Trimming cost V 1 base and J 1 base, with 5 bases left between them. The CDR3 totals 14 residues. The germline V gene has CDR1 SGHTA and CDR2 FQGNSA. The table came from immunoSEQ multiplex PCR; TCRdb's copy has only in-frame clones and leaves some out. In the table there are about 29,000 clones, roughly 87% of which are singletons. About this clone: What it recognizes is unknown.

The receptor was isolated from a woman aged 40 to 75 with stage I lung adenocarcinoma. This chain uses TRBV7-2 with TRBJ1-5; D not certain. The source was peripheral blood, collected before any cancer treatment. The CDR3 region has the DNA TGTGCCAGCAGCTTAGTCGGGAGCAATCAGCCCCAGCATTTT. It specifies CASSLVGSNQPQHF.